This record looks at one TCR beta chain sequence and its context. What it binds is unknown. 13 Jbeta primers and 60 Vbeta primers were used for the PCR. Only in-frame clones appear in the TCRdb table, and some are missing; sequencing was by immunoSEQ multiplex PCR. This table has around 140,000 clones, roughly 9.6% appearing once. This CDR3 is 15 amino acids long. With 8 bases clipped from V and 1 base from J, the junction kept 5 bases outside the gene matches. Germline values: CDR1 SNHLY, CDR2 FYNNEI. This entry belongs to a study of cytomegalovirus exposure and HLA in healthy donors. Findings of the study overall: Exclusion applied to some V segments, including TRBV6-2 and TRBV6-3, as they were indistinguishable.

The source of this sequence is a woman aged 40 to 50 in good health and CMV-seropositive. This chain joins TRBV2 and TRBJ2-6; TRBD1 aligns across 7 bases. The sample was PBMCs. The CDR3 is CASCVDRSGANVLTF. The DNA for the CDR3 is TGTGCCAGCTGTGTGGACAGGTCTGGGGCCAACGTCCTGACTTTC. Combining the CDR3 with reference TRBV2 and TRBJ2-6 gives the whole variable domain EPEVTQTPSHQVTQMGQEVILRCVPISNHLYFYWYRQILGQKVEFLVSFYNNEISEKSEIFDDQFSVERPDGSNFTLKIRSTKLEDSAMYFCASCVDRSGANVLTFGAGSRLTVL.